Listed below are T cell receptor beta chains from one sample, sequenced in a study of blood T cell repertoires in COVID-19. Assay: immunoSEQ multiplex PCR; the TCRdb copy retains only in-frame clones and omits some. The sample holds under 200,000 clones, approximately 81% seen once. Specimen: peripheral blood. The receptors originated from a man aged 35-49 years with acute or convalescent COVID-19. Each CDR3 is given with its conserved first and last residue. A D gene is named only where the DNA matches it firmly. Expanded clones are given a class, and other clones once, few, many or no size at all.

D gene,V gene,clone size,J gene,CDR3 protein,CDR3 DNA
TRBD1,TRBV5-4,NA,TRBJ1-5,CARPDRARNQPQHF,TGTGCCAGACCGGACAGGGCCCGTAATCAGCCCCAGCATTTT
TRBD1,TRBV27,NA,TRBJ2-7,CASSTGDRGPYEQYF,TGTGCCAGCAGTACAGGGGACAGGGGACCCTACGAGCAGTACTTC
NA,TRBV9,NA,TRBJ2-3,CASSVGRGTSTDTQYF,TGTGCCAGCAGCGTAGGTCGGGGGACTAGCACAGATACGCAGTATTTT
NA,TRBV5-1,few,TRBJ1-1,CASSSGGGKNTEAFF,TGCGCCAGCAGCTCCGGCGGGGGGAAGAACACTGAAGCTTTCTTT
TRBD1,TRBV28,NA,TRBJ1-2,CASRLSGTVNYGYTF,TGTGCCAGCAGATTATCCGGGACAGTGAACTATGGCTACACCTTC
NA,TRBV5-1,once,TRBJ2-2,CASSSQPTGNTGELFF,TGCGCCAGCAGCTCCCAACCGACAGGGAACACCGGGGAGCTGTTTTTT
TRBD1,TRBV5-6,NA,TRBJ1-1,CASRQTGYLKNTEAFF,TGTGCCAGCAGGCAGACAGGGTATTTAAAGAACACTGAAGCTTTCTTT
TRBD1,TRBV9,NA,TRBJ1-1,CASSLQGARNTEAFF,TGTGCCAGCAGCCTTCAGGGGGCCCGGAACACTGAAGCTTTCTTT
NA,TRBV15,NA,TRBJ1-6,CATSSGSPFSPLHF,TGTGCCACCAGCTCCGGGTCGCCATTTTCACCCCTCCACTTT
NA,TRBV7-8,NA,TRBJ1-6,CASSLRDQGQALHF,TGTGCCAGCAGCTTAAGGGATCAGGGGCAAGCCCTCCACTTT
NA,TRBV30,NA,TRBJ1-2,CAWHGDSFLRGYGYTF,TGTGCCTGGCACGGGGACTCCTTCCTCCGCGGCTATGGCTACACCTTC
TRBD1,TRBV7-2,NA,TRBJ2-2,CASSRQGANTGELFF,TGTGCCAGCAGCCGGCAGGGGGCGAACACCGGGGAGCTGTTTTTT
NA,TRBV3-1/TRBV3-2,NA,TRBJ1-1,CASSQAGVGTEAFF,TGTGCCAGCAGCCAGGCGGGGGTCGGAACTGAAGCTTTCTTT
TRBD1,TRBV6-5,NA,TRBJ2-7,CASSRTGMGEQYF,TGTGCCAGCAGCAGGACAGGGATGGGCGAGCAGTACTTC
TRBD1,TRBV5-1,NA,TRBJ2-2,CASSPGTRQGAEELFF,TGCGCCAGCAGCCCCGGGACCCGACAGGGAGCAGAGGAGCTGTTTTTT
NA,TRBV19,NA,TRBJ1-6,CASSIRRNNSPLHF,TGTGCCAGTAGTATTCGGCGGAACAATTCACCCCTCCACTTT
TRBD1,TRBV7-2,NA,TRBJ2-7,CASSFGTGGSYEQYF,TGTGCCAGCAGCTTCGGGACAGGGGGGAGCTACGAGCAGTACTTC
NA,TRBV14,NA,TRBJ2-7,CASSQVSGFHYEQYF,TGTGCCAGCAGCCAAGTGTCGGGTTTCCACTACGAGCAGTACTTC
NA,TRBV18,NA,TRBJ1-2,CASSKTVTDYGYTF,TGTGCCAGCTCGAAGACAGTAACCGACTATGGCTACACCTTC
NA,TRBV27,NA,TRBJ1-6,CASSRSGTLYNSPLHF,TGTGCCAGCAGTCGATCAGGGACACTTTATAATTCACCCCTCCACTTT
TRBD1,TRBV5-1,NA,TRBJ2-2,CASSLTGQATGELFF,TGCGCCAGCAGCTTGACGGGACAGGCCACCGGGGAGCTGTTTTTT
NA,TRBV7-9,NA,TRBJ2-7,CASSNGAPSYEQYF,TGTGCCAGCAGCAACGGTGCGCCGAGCTACGAGCAGTACTTC
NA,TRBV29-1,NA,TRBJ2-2,CSVPGTANTGELFF,TGCAGCGTTCCCGGGACTGCGAACACCGGGGAGCTGTTTTTT
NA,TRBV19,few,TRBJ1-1,CASSEQGSEAFF,TGTGCCAGTAGCGAACAGGGTAGCGAAGCTTTCTTT
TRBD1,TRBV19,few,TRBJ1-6,CASSQTRQGGSSPLHF,TGTGCCAGTAGTCAAACCCGACAGGGGGGAAGCTCACCCCTCCACTTT
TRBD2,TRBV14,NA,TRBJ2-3,CASSFLGGITTDTQYF,TGTGCCAGCAGCTTTCTCGGGGGGATAACCACAGATACGCAGTATTTT
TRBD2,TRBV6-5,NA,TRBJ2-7,CASSLAGGLRNEQYF,TGTGCCAGCAGTCTAGCGGGGGGGCTTCGGAACGAGCAGTACTTC
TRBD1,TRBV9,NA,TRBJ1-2,CASSSRGQGARGYTF,TGTGCCAGCAGCAGCCGAGGACAGGGGGCGCGGGGCTACACCTTC
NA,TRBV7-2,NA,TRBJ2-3,CASARGGTDTQYF,TGTGCCAGCGCGCGCGGGGGCACAGATACGCAGTATTTT
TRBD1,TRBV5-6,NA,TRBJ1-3,CASSSDRMGNTIYF,TGTGCCAGCAGCTCGGACAGGATGGGAAACACCATATATTTT
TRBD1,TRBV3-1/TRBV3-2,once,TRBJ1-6,CASSPRDRDSPLHF,TGTGCCAGCAGCCCCCGGGACAGGGATTCACCCCTCCACTTT
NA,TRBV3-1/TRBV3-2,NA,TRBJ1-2,CASSQAQGGGYTF,TGTGCCAGCAGCCAAGCTCAGGGAGGGGGCTACACCTTC
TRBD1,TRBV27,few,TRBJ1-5,CASRNRDRGDQPQHF,TGTGCCAGCAGGAACCGGGACAGGGGGGATCAGCCCCAGCATTTT
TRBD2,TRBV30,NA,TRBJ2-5,CAWTTGGRVETQYF,TGTGCCTGGACGACGGGGGGACGAGTAGAGACCCAGTACTTC
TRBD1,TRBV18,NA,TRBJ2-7,CASSPLRQGSSYEQYF,TGTGCCAGCTCACCCCTAAGACAGGGAAGCTCCTACGAGCAGTACTTC
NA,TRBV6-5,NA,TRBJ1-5,CASSYSSPGWGQPQHF,TGTGCCAGCAGTTACTCGAGTCCAGGGTGGGGACAGCCCCAGCATTTT
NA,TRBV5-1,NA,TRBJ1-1,CASSLVWGLGEAFF,TGCGCCAGCAGCTTGGTGTGGGGGCTTGGTGAAGCTTTCTTT
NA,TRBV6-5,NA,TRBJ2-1,CASSPNQGNEQFF,TGTGCCAGCAGTCCAAACCAGGGCAATGAGCAGTTCTTC
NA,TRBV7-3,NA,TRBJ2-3,CASSRSGLPGTDTQYF,TGTGCCAGCAGCCGATCAGGACTGCCGGGTACAGATACGCAGTATTTT
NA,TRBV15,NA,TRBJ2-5,CATSGGGPGETQYF,TGTGCCACCAGCGGGGGGGGCCCCGGAGAGACCCAGTACTTC
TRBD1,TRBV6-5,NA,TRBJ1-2,CASSYRGHYGYTF,TGTGCCAGCAGTTACAGGGGGCACTATGGCTACACCTTC
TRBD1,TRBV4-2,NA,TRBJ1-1,CASSRQGRQDTEAFF,TGTGCCAGCAGCCGACAGGGGCGCCAGGACACTGAAGCTTTCTTT
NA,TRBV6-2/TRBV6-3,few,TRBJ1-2,CASSRQEAYGYTF,TGTGCCAGCAGTCGACAGGAAGCTTATGGCTACACCTTC
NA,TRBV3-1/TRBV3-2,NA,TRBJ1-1,CASRGAGLGHNTEAFF,TGTGCCAGCCGAGGGGCGGGACTTGGGCATAACACTGAAGCTTTCTTT
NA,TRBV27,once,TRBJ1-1,CASIPWGGSLNTEAFF,TGTGCCAGCATCCCCTGGGGAGGGAGCTTAAACACTGAAGCTTTCTTT
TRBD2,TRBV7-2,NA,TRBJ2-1,CASSGRGNEQFF,TGTGCCAGCAGCGGGAGGGGTAATGAGCAGTTCTTC
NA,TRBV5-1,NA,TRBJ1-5,CASSFGGTNQPQHF,TGCGCCAGCAGCTTCGGGGGTACAAATCAGCCCCAGCATTTT
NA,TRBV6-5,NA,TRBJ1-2,CASSNPDSYGYTF,TGTGCCAGCAGTAACCCGGACAGCTATGGCTACACCTTC
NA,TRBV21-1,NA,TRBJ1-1,CASSTGTADATEAFF,TGTGCCAGCAGCACAGGGACAGCGGATGCCACTGAAGCTTTCTTT
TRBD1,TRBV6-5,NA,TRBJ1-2,CASSYLDRAGGYTF,TGTGCCAGCAGTTACTTGGACAGGGCAGGTGGCTACACCTTC
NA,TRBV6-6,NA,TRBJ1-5,CASSYDRNQPQHF,TGTGCCAGCAGTTACGACAGGAATCAGCCCCAGCATTTT
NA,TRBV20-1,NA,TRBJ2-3,CSASPLTSTDTQYF,TGCAGTGCTAGTCCTCTAACTAGCACAGATACGCAGTATTTT
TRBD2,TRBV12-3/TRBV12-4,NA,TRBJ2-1,CASRPLAGGEQFF,TGTGCCAGCAGGCCTTTAGCGGGTGGTGAGCAGTTCTTC
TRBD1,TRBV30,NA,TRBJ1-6,CAHKARQGNSPLHF,TGTGCCCATAAAGCGAGACAGGGAAATTCACCCCTCCACTTT
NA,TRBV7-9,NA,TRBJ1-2,CASSFGQHGGYTF,TGTGCCAGCAGCTTTGGACAGCACGGGGGCTACACCTTC